A selection of T cell receptor beta chains follows, all from one sample in a study of T cell responses to AZD1222 COVID-19 vaccine. The data were produced by immunoSEQ multiplex PCR, yet TCRdb's version contains in-frame clones alone and is incomplete. In the table there are 120,000 to 150,000 clones, 88% of which are singletons. The input for sequencing was peripheral blood, taken 28 days after the second dose of the MenACWY control vaccine. These TCRs come from an adult who received the MenACWY meningococcal vaccine as a control. Each CDR3 is given with its conserved first and last residue. D genes are given only for firm matches. Not every row has a clone size; where given, it reads once, few, many or a size class.

TRBJ1-1	TRBV9	NA	NA	TGTGCCAGCAGCCCGGGGAACACTGAAGCTTTCTTT	CASSPGNTEAFF
TRBJ1-1	TRBV11-2	NA	NA	TGTGCCAGCAGCTTAGGCGGGGTGCTCGGGAAGAACACTGAAGCTTTCTTT	CASSLGGVLGKNTEAFF
TRBJ2-6	TRBV29-1	NA	NA	TGCAGCGTTGAAGATTCCCCAGGGGGGGCTGGGGCCAACGTCCTGACTTTC	CSVEDSPGGAGANVLTF
TRBJ1-2	TRBV5-1	NA	NA	TGCGCCAGCAGCTTTGGTAAAGAGGGCTATGGCTACACCTTC	CASSFGKEGYGYTF
TRBJ1-4	TRBV3-1/TRBV3-2	NA	NA	TGTGCCAGCAGCCAATTCCGGGGTAGTGAAAAACTGTTTTTT	CASSQFRGSEKLFF
TRBJ1-2	TRBV15	NA	NA	TGTGCCACCAGCAGAGAACAGCACTATGGCTACACCTTC	CATSREQHYGYTF
TRBJ1-1	TRBV6-2/TRBV6-3	TRBD1	NA	TGTGCCAGCAGTTGGAGGGGGCCCACTGAAGCTTTCTTT	CASSWRGPTEAFF
TRBJ1-5	TRBV2	NA	NA	TGTGCCAGCAAGCAGTATAGCAATCAGCCCCAGCATTTT	CASKQYSNQPQHF
TRBJ2-7	TRBV9	TRBD2	NA	TGTGCCAGCAGCCCCCGTGGGACTACCCCCCACGAGCAGTACTTC	CASSPRGTTPHEQYF
TRBJ1-5	TRBV6-6	NA	once	TGTGCCAGCAGTTACCAGAGCAATCAGCCCCAGCATTTT	CASSYQSNQPQHF
TRBJ2-1	TRBV2	NA	NA	TGTGCCAGCAGTTTCCTAGCGTCAGGGCTAAATGAGCAGTTCTTC	CASSFLASGLNEQFF
TRBJ1-2	TRBV30	NA	NA	TGTGCCTGGACGGTTTCTAACTATGGCTACACCTTC	CAWTVSNYGYTF
TRBJ1-1	TRBV6-5	TRBD1	NA	TGTGCCAGCGACAGGGGACAATTTGAAGCTTTCTTT	CASDRGQFEAFF
TRBJ1-4	TRBV5-1	NA	NA	TGCGCCAGCAGCCCGGTGGCCCAAAGGGAAAAACTGTTTTTT	CASSPVAQREKLFF
TRBJ1-5	TRBV3-1/TRBV3-2	NA	NA	TGTGCCAGCAGCGCCTTGGGCAGGCAGCCCCAGCATTTT	CASSALGRQPQHF
TRBJ2-3	TRBV28	NA	NA	TGTGCCAGCAGTCAGCCCCGGGGGCTAGATACGCAGTATTTT	CASSQPRGLDTQYF
TRBJ2-7	TRBV30	NA	NA	TGTGCCTGGAGTGCCCCAAAGAGGGCAGGGGAAACCTACGAGCAGTACTTC	CAWSAPKRAGETYEQYF
TRBJ1-2	TRBV28	NA	NA	TGTGCCAGCACCCCCACAGGGACTGGCTACACCTTC	CASTPTGTGYTF
TRBJ1-5	TRBV3-1/TRBV3-2	NA	NA	TGTGCCAGCAGCCAAGGGTTGGGCAATCAGCCCCAGCATTTT	CASSQGLGNQPQHF
TRBJ2-2	TRBV7-2	NA	NA	TGTGCCAGCAGCGCCCGTTCTGGGGTAGCAGGCACCGGGGAGCTGTTTTTT	CASSARSGVAGTGELFF
TRBJ2-5	TRBV11-3	TRBD1	NA	TGTGCCAGCAGCTTAGGGGCAGGGGGTGTCGAGACCCAGTACTTC	CASSLGAGGVETQYF
TRBJ2-5	TRBV2	TRBD2	NA	TGTGCCAGCAGGCCTAGCGGGGCTCGGGAGACCCAGTACTTC	CASRPSGARETQYF
TRBJ2-5	TRBV19	NA	once	TGTGCCAGTAGTATGGGGTACCAAGAGACCCAGTACTTC	CASSMGYQETQYF
TRBJ2-1	TRBV7-8	TRBD2	NA	TGTGCCAGCAGCCCCTCTCGGGGGGGATACAATGAGCAGTTCTTC	CASSPSRGGYNEQFF
TRBJ1-1	TRBV27	NA	NA	TGTGCCAGCAGTTTATCCCCGGCGGCAGTCGACGCTTTCTTT	CASSLSPAAVDAFF
TRBJ1-2	TRBV4-2	TRBD1	once	TGTGCCAGCAGCCAAGACTGGGACAGCAAATTCTATGGCTACACCTTC	CASSQDWDSKFYGYTF
TRBJ2-1	TRBV6-5	TRBD1	NA	TGTGCCAGCAGTCCCGGGACAGGGTACAATGAGCAGTTCTTC	CASSPGTGYNEQFF
TRBJ2-3	TRBV24-1	NA	NA	TGTGCCACCAGTGAACACGGACGATTTTCAGATACGCAGTATTTT	CATSEHGRFSDTQYF
TRBJ1-1	TRBV20-1	NA	NA	TGCAGTGCTAGTTGGGAGAGAAACACTGAAGCTTTCTTT	CSASWERNTEAFF
TRBJ2-3	TRBV7-2	NA	NA	TGTGCCAGCAGCTTAGCGGGGTCTCGGCCAGATACGCAGTATTTT	CASSLAGSRPDTQYF
TRBJ2-1	TRBV9	TRBD2	once	TGTGCCAGCAGCGTAGGAACTAGCGGGAGGTGGGGGATCTCCTACAATGAGCAGTTCTTC	CASSVGTSGRWGISYNEQFF
TRBJ2-2	TRBV6-5	NA	NA	TGTGCCAGCAGACGCGGTGCCTGGGGAACCGGGGAGCTGTTTTTT	CASRRGAWGTGELFF
TRBJ2-2	TRBV4-3	NA	once	TGCGCCAGCAGCCAAGGATCGGGGCCTAACACCGGGGAGCTGTTTTTT	CASSQGSGPNTGELFF
TRBJ2-1	TRBV18	TRBD1	NA	TGTGCCAGCTCACCACGGGTACCGGGACAGGGGAACAATGAGCAGTTCTTC	CASSPRVPGQGNNEQFF
TRBJ1-1	TRBV19	NA	NA	TGTGCCAGTAGTATCTGGGGCACTGAAGCTTTCTTT	CASSIWGTEAFF
TRBJ2-1	TRBV7-2	TRBD1	NA	TGTGCCAGCAGCCAAAGGACAGGGAGACACAATGAGCAGTTCTTC	CASSQRTGRHNEQFF
TRBJ1-1	TRBV9	NA	NA	TGTGCCAGCAGCGTTGCTACGGGCGGCGGCACTGAAGCTTTCTTT	CASSVATGGGTEAFF
TRBJ1-3	TRBV5-1	NA	NA	TGCGCCAGCAGCTTGACTGCGGTAAGCTCTGGAAACACCATATATTTT	CASSLTAVSSGNTIYF
TRBJ1-1	TRBV12-5	NA	NA	TGTGCTAGCCGCCCCCCGGGTGGGAACACTGAAGCTTTCTTT	CASRPPGGNTEAFF
TRBJ1-6	TRBV7-2	TRBD1	NA	TGTGCCAGCAGCGGAGGGACAGGAGGATCACCCCTCCACTTT	CASSGGTGGSPLHF
TRBJ2-2	TRBV2	NA	many	TGTGCCAGCAGTGAACAAGCCGGGGAGCTGTTTTTT	CASSEQAGELFF
TRBJ1-6	TRBV19	NA	NA	TGTGCCAGTAGTTTGTATGGGGGATCTAATTCACCCCTCCACTTT	CASSLYGGSNSPLHF
TRBJ2-5	TRBV11-3	NA	NA	TGTGCCAGCAGCTTTAGTATAGAGACCCAGTACTTC	CASSFSIETQYF
TRBJ1-5	TRBV19	NA	NA	TGTGCCAGTAGTATACTAGGGGGGTATAGCAATCAGCCCCAGCATTTT	CASSILGGYSNQPQHF
TRBJ2-1	TRBV11-3	NA	NA	TGTGCCAGCAGCTCTGGTGTTACAGGATACGAGCAGTTCTTC	CASSSGVTGYEQFF